This T cell receptor (beta chain) was identified during a study of blood T cell repertoires in COVID-19. Study-wide background: The origin of the acute and convalescent COVID-19 samples was the United States, Italy and Spain. The cDNA or gDNA used as material had been derived from T cells, B-cell-depleted T cells, or PBMCs.

Per the original methods: Amplification of reference gene primers was used by the study to estimate nucleated cell counts. Assay used: immunoSEQ multiplex PCR; TCRdb lists only in-frame clones, some missing. The V and J calls and the clone size are those of that table, but D and trimming were determined from the DNA. The table shows approximately 94,000 clones, with around 85% occurring only once. V gave up 1 base and J gave up 3 bases; unmatched junction bases: 2. This CDR3 is 13 amino acids long. CDR1 and CDR2 (germline): GTSNPN, SVGIG (reference sequence). This receptor was identified in a man aged 50-60 years with active or convalescent COVID-19. Sequencing used peripheral blood. The chain employs TRBV30 and TRBJ1-1; 7 nucleotides agree with TRBD1. Here the CDR3 reads CAWSAQGDTEAFF. The CDR3, as DNA: TGTGCCTGGAGTGCCCAGGGGGACACTGAAGCTTTCTTT.